Listed here is a single TCR beta chain. The antigen is undetermined. The limits of the CDR3 on the DNA are not certain, so only TCRdb's listed CDR3 is given. This same CDR3 is encoded by further DNA sequences in the sample. Produced via immunoSEQ multiplex PCR; TCRdb's table is partial and in-frame only. Of several thousand clones in the sample, nearly 65% were seen once. Counting both end residues, the CDR3 totals 16 amino acids. Germline V lookup: CDR1 MNHEY, CDR2 SVGAGI. These data originate in a study of coeliac disease. Across the study: The study queried TRBV7-2 bias without high-resolution HLA data.

Whole-study findings and limits: Most TRB amino acid sequences occurred in only one sample.

The chain links TRBV6-5 to TRBJ1-4. The sequencing input was lymphocytes from the gut lamina propria. This TCR came from a woman in her forties or fifties without celiac disease. CDR3 region: CASSYSWGSGNEKLFF.